Listed below are T cell receptor beta chains from one sample, sequenced in a study of cytomegalovirus exposure and HLA in healthy donors. Generated by immunoSEQ multiplex PCR, the TCRdb table keeps only in-frame clones and is missing some. The sample carries approximately 180,000 clones, about 80% recorded once. The source material was PBMCs. The receptor source for this set is a woman aged 60-75 years in good health and CMV-seropositive. CDR3s include the opening cysteine and the closing phenylalanine or tryptophan. D genes are given only for firm matches. Some rows have no size entry. The others give once, few or many, or a class for an expanded clone.

size | length | J | V | D | CDR3 | DNA
. | 15 | TRBJ2-5 | TRBV19 | TRBD2 | CASSVLAGSEETQYF | TGTGCCAGTAGTGTACTAGCGGGGTCTGAAGAGACCCAGTACTTC
. | 13 | TRBJ2-5 | TRBV29-1 | TRBD1 | CSAARGPEETQYF | TGCAGCGCGGCCAGGGGGCCCGAAGAGACCCAGTACTTC
. | 17 | TRBJ2-6 | TRBV19 | TRBD1 | CASTPGTGSSGANVLTF | TGTGCCAGTACCCCCGGGACAGGGTCATCTGGGGCCAACGTCCTGACTTTC
. | 14 | TRBJ2-1 | TRBV11-2 | . | CASSLRLAYNEQFF | TGTGCCAGCAGCTTGAGACTAGCCTACAATGAGCAGTTCTTC
. | 15 | TRBJ2-1 | TRBV4-1 | TRBD2 | CASDPGTRSDNEQFF | TGCGCCAGCGACCCCGGGACTAGGTCTGACAATGAGCAGTTCTTC
. | 16 | TRBJ2-7 | TRBV29-1 | TRBD1 | CSGRTGGGLGDYEQYF | TGCAGCGGACGGACAGGGGGCGGACTAGGGGACTACGAGCAGTACTTC
. | 15 | TRBJ1-4 | TRBV19 | TRBD1 | CASTETGVANEKLFF | TGTGCCAGTACCGAAACAGGGGTGGCTAATGAAAAACTGTTTTTT
. | 14 | TRBJ2-7 | TRBV5-4 | TRBD2 | CASRSSGGDYEQYF | TGTGCCAGCAGATCCAGCGGGGGCGACTACGAGCAGTACTTC
. | 13 | TRBJ1-5 | TRBV4-2 | . | CASSQDRNQPQHF | TGTGCCAGCAGCCAAGACAGGAATCAGCCCCAGCATTTT
. | 13 | TRBJ2-5 | TRBV5-1 | . | CASSFPGRETQYF | TGCGCCAGCAGCTTCCCGGGGAGGGAGACCCAGTACTTC
. | 15 | TRBJ2-1 | TRBV7-3 | TRBD2 | CASSPVGSGSDEQFF | TGTGCCAGCAGCCCCGTGGGTAGCGGGAGCGATGAGCAGTTCTTC
few | 16 | TRBJ1-2 | TRBV5-1 | TRBD1 | CASSPDVSGGVSGYTF | TGCGCCAGCAGCCCGGATGTGTCAGGGGGCGTGAGTGGCTACACCTTC
. | 13 | TRBJ2-7 | TRBV5-6 | TRBD2 | CASSPSGSYEQYF | TGTGCCAGCAGCCCAAGCGGGAGTTACGAGCAGTACTTC
. | 14 | TRBJ2-7 | TRBV6-5 | . | CASSRRDSSYEQYF | TGTGCCAGTTCAAGGAGGGACAGCTCCTACGAGCAGTACTTC
. | 16 | TRBJ2-5 | TRBV28 | TRBD2 | CASSRLAGPLQETQYF | TGTGCCAGCAGTCGACTAGCGGGGCCGCTCCAAGAGACCCAGTACTTC
once | 16 | TRBJ1-6 | TRBV5-8 | TRBD1 | CASTIRTGRFGSPLHF | TGTGCCAGCACCATAAGGACAGGGAGGTTCGGTTCACCCCTCCACTTT
few | 13 | TRBJ2-5 | TRBV28 | . | CASSLGTWVTQYF | TGTGCCAGCAGTTTAGGGACTTGGGTGACCCAGTACTTC
. | 14 | TRBJ1-4 | TRBV19 | . | CATKGGSWAEKLFF | TGTGCCACCAAGGGAGGGTCCTGGGCCGAAAAACTGTTTTTT
. | 14 | TRBJ1-4 | TRBV6-5 | . | CASTRDKVNEKLFF | TGTGCCAGCACTAGGGACAAAGTTAATGAAAAACTGTTTTTT
. | 15 | TRBJ2-3 | TRBV28 | TRBD2 | CASSTPGLSTDTQYF | TGTGCCAGCAGTACCCCGGGACTAAGCACAGATACGCAGTATTTT
. | 11 | TRBJ1-6 | TRBV27 | TRBD1 | CASSTQGALHF | TGTGCCAGCAGCACCCAGGGGGCCCTCCACTTT
. | 18 | TRBJ2-2 | TRBV5-1 | TRBD1 | CASSPAGPGQGRTGELFF | TGCGCCAGCAGCCCCGCCGGCCCGGGACAGGGGAGGACCGGGGAGCTGTTTTTT
. | 15 | TRBJ1-2 | TRBV6-5 | TRBD1 | CASSRPGQGAGGYTF | TGTGCCAGCAGTAGACCGGGACAGGGGGCGGGTGGCTACACCTTC
. | 16 | TRBJ2-1 | TRBV28 | TRBD1 | CASSYTRGQGGNEQFF | TGTGCCAGCAGTTACACCCGGGGACAGGGCGGGAATGAGCAGTTCTTC
. | 16 | TRBJ1-3 | TRBV2 | . | CASRGGTHGSGNTIYF | TGTGCCAGCAGGGGAGGGACTCATGGCTCTGGAAACACCATATATTTT
. | 15 | TRBJ1-4 | TRBV19 | . | CASRGRRTTNEKLFF | TGTGCCAGTAGGGGCCGCCGGACAACTAATGAAAAACTGTTTTTT
few | 15 | TRBJ2-5 | TRBV15 | . | CATSRDPGSQETQYF | TGTGCCACCAGCAGAGATCCCGGGAGCCAAGAGACCCAGTACTTC
once | 16 | TRBJ1-2 | TRBV28 | . | CASSLGGNRPNYGYTF | TGTGCCAGCAGTTTGGGGGGGAACCGGCCTAACTATGGCTACACCTTC
. | 15 | TRBJ2-7 | TRBV25-1 | TRBD2 | CASSVGLAGDTEQYF | TGTGCCAGCAGTGTGGGACTAGCGGGAGATACCGAGCAGTACTTC
. | 14 | TRBJ1-5 | TRBV6-1 | . | CASSEAAEGRGQHF | TGTGCCAGCAGTGAAGCGGCCGAAGGCAGGGGCCAGCATTTT
. | 15 | TRBJ1-1 | TRBV19 | TRBD1 | CASSRQGAGNTEAFF | TGTGCCAGTAGCCGACAGGGGGCGGGGAACACTGAAGCTTTCTTT
. | 14 | TRBJ1-1 | TRBV19 | TRBD1 | CASRLQGEATEAFF | TGTGCCAGTAGGCTCCAGGGGGAAGCCACTGAAGCTTTCTTT
once | 15 | TRBJ2-1 | TRBV7-7 | TRBD2 | CASSTGLARVDEQFF | TGTGCCAGCAGCACGGGACTAGCCAGGGTCGATGAGCAGTTCTTC
once | 15 | TRBJ2-7 | TRBV21-1 | . | CASSKPGREGYEQYF | TGTGCCAGCAGCAAACCGGGGCGGGAGGGCTACGAGCAGTACTTC
. | 11 | TRBJ1-1 | TRBV4-2 | . | CASSQPEEAFF | TGTGCCAGCAGCCAACCGGAGGAAGCTTTCTTT
. | 16 | TRBJ2-7 | TRBV6-5 | TRBD2 | CASSYSASGGGYEQYF | TGTGCCAGCAGTTACTCGGCTAGCGGGGGTGGATACGAGCAGTACTTC
once | 14 | TRBJ2-7 | TRBV6-1 | TRBD2 | CASQTSGSSYEQYF | TGTGCCAGCCAGACTAGCGGGAGCTCCTACGAGCAGTACTTC
. | 13 | TRBJ1-4 | TRBV30 | . | CAWSASTNEKLFF | TGTGCCTGGAGTGCGAGCACTAATGAAAAACTGTTTTTT
. | 15 | TRBJ2-3 | TRBV18 | . | CASSPRGGSTDTQYF | TGTGCCAGCTCACCACGAGGCGGAAGCACAGATACGCAGTATTTT
. | 16 | TRBJ1-4 | TRBV7-2 | TRBD1 | CASSLYGQGANEKLFF | TGTGCCAGCAGCTTATATGGACAGGGGGCTAATGAAAAACTGTTTTTT
. | 14 | TRBJ2-7 | TRBV29-1 | . | CSVANRLSSYEQYF | TGCAGCGTTGCGAACCGTCTTAGCTCCTACGAGCAGTACTTC
. | 15 | TRBJ2-7 | TRBV11-2 | . | CASRVGQANSYEQYF | TGTGCCAGCCGTGTCGGCCAGGCCAACTCCTACGAGCAGTACTTC
. | 15 | TRBJ1-1 | TRBV5-1 | TRBD1 | CASSLRRTGDTEAFF | TGCGCCAGCAGCTTGAGGAGGACAGGAGACACTGAAGCTTTCTTT
. | 15 | TRBJ2-2 | TRBV5-1 | . | CASSFVQPGAGELFF | TGCGCCAGCAGCTTTGTACAGCCAGGCGCGGGGGAGCTGTTTTTT